This TCR beta chain was found in a study of blood T cell repertoires in COVID-19. The method was immunoSEQ multiplex PCR; TCRdb's version includes in-frame clones alone and lacks a portion of them. The sample has about 160,000 clones; approximately 92% are singletons. V was pared by 0 bases and J by 11 bases, with 16 bases between. The CDR3 loop spans 14 amino acids. Germline-derived CDR1 and CDR2 are ENHRY and SYGVKD. The receptor was isolated from a woman in her forties or fifties with acute or convalescent COVID-19. The V call is TRBV10-3, the J call TRBJ1-1; D unclear. The sample was peripheral blood. This CDR3 reads CAISESRSVGAAFF. The DNA for the CDR3 is TGTGCCATCAGTGAGTCGCGGAGCGTCGGCGCGGCTTTCTTT.